These T cell receptor beta chains were read from a single sample in a study of blood T cell repertoires in COVID-19. Sequenced by immunoSEQ multiplex PCR; TCRdb stores in-frame clones only, minus some. The top ten hold around 2.8% of the sample, which has 270,000 or so clones, around 93% seen once. The sequenced sample was PBMCs or T cells enriched from blood (not recorded which). The receptors derive from a middle-aged man who had been exposed to COVID-19. CDR3s include the opening cysteine and the closing phenylalanine or tryptophan. D genes are given only for firm matches. Rows give clone size only sometimes, using once, few, many, or a class for an expanded clone.

>TRBJ1-2|TRBD1|.|TRBV24-1
CATSAFRGQGALSYTF
TGTGCCACCAGTGCTTTCAGGGGACAGGGGGCATTGAGCTACACCTTC
>TRBJ1-1|TRBD1|.|TRBV7-2
CASSLEPTGLNTEAFF
TGTGCCAGCAGCTTAGAACCGACAGGGTTAAACACTGAAGCTTTCTTT
>TRBJ2-7|.|.|TRBV24-1
CATSEGGRYEQYF
TGTGCCACCAGTGAGGGGGGTAGGTACGAGCAGTACTTC
>TRBJ2-2|TRBD2|.|TRBV5-4
CASSLDLAGATGELFF
TGTGCCAGCAGCTTGGACTTAGCGGGAGCCACCGGGGAGCTGTTTTTT
>TRBJ2-5|.|.|TRBV5-6
CASSLGQDRETQYF
TGTGCCAGCAGCTTGGGTCAGGATAGGGAGACCCAGTACTTC
>TRBJ1-2|.|.|TRBV10-3
CAIPGGGINGYTF
TGTGCCATACCCGGGGGAGGGATCAATGGCTACACCTTC
>TRBJ2-5|.|.|TRBV19
CASSISSVFLSQETQYF
TGTGCCAGTAGTATTTCTTCCGTATTCCTCTCCCAAGAGACCCAGTACTTC
>TRBJ1-4|.|.|TRBV28
CASSFRSRTLTNEKLFF
TGTGCCAGCAGTTTTCGATCCCGGACTCTAACTAATGAAAAACTGTTTTTT
>TRBJ1-6|.|.|TRBV25-1
CASSVGTGSSPLHF
TGTGCCAGCAGTGTAGGTACAGGTTCTTCACCCCTCCACTTT
>TRBJ2-7|TRBD1|.|TRBV7-2
CASQKGGGHEQYF
TGTGCCAGCCAGAAAGGGGGCGGACACGAGCAGTACTTC
>TRBJ2-7|TRBD2|.|TRBV9
CASSPRRGESSYEQYF
TGTGCCAGCAGCCCACGCCGGGGGGAGAGTTCCTACGAGCAGTACTTC
>TRBJ2-1|.|.|TRBV19
CASSIGQGPNEQFF
TGTGCCAGTAGTATTGGTCAGGGGCCCAATGAGCAGTTCTTC
>TRBJ2-4|.|.|TRBV4-1
CASSQVSNLAKNIQYF
TGCGCCAGCAGCCAAGTGTCTAACCTAGCCAAAAACATTCAGTACTTC
>TRBJ2-3|TRBD2|.|TRBV9
CASSSRGSGSIGDTQYF
TGTGCCAGCAGCTCCCGGGGTAGCGGGAGTATTGGAGATACGCAGTATTTT
>TRBJ2-1|.|.|TRBV7-9
CASSLLVNTRLAYNEQFF
TGTGCCAGCAGCTTATTGGTGAACACTAGGTTGGCTTACAATGAGCAGTTCTTC
>TRBJ2-1|TRBD1|.|TRBV29-1
CSVHTGGSYNEQFF
TGCAGCGTCCACACAGGGGGCTCCTACAATGAGCAGTTCTTC
>TRBJ1-5|.|.|TRBV19
CASSTAYDNQPQHF
TGTGCCAGTAGTACCGCGTACGACAATCAGCCCCAGCATTTT
>TRBJ2-7|TRBD2|.|TRBV7-2
CASSLEGLPYEQYF
TGTGCCAGCAGCTTAGAGGGACTACCCTACGAGCAGTACTTC
>TRBJ2-7|TRBD1|.|TRBV2
CASSWIQGAGGYEQYF
TGTGCCAGCAGTTGGATACAGGGGGCAGGGGGTTACGAGCAGTACTTC
>TRBJ1-2|TRBD1|.|TRBV19
CASRPGDRGLIVGYTF
TGTGCCAGTAGGCCGGGGGACAGGGGGTTAATAGTTGGCTACACCTTC
>TRBJ1-2|.|.|TRBV7-2
CASSLAPGDNYGYTF
TGTGCCAGCAGCTTAGCACCAGGGGACAACTATGGCTACACCTTC
>TRBJ2-7|TRBD1|.|TRBV11-2
CASSKLGQGDFYEQYF
TGTGCCAGCAGCAAACTCGGACAGGGAGATTTTTACGAGCAGTACTTC
>TRBJ2-2|TRBD1|once|TRBV27
CASSLQGDTGELFF
TGTGCCAGCAGTTTACAGGGGGATACCGGGGAGCTGTTTTTT
>TRBJ2-7|TRBD1|.|TRBV6-5
CASSLTGGISSYEQYF
TGTGCCAGCAGTTTGACAGGGGGTATTAGCTCCTACGAGCAGTACTTC
>TRBJ2-1|TRBD2|.|TRBV29-1
CSVPVAGGSYNEQFF
TGCAGCGTGCCAGTGGCGGGGGGCTCCTACAATGAGCAGTTCTTC
>TRBJ2-7|.|.|TRBV11-3
CASSLGTASTEQYF
TGTGCCAGCAGCTTAGGTACAGCCTCTACGGAGCAGTACTTC
>TRBJ2-1|TRBD1|.|TRBV19
CASRDRGLPEQFF
TGTGCCAGTAGGGACAGGGGGCTTCCTGAGCAGTTCTTC
>TRBJ2-7|.|.|TRBV11-2
CASSLAQVYEQYF
TGTGCCAGCAGCTTAGCACAGGTCTACGAGCAGTACTTC
>TRBJ2-7|TRBD1|.|TRBV11-3
CASSPGQIYEQYF
TGTGCCAGCAGCCCGGGACAGATCTACGAGCAGTACTTC
>TRBJ2-1|TRBD1|once|TRBV2
CASSRQGTPSYNEQFF
TGTGCCAGCAGTAGACAGGGGACACCTTCCTACAATGAGCAGTTCTTC
>TRBJ1-4|.|.|TRBV2
CASSEIGGSEKLFF
TGTGCCAGCAGTGAAATTGGGGGCTCTGAAAAACTGTTTTTT
>TRBJ2-1|TRBD2|.|TRBV11-2
CASRVPGLADNEQFF
TGTGCCAGCAGGGTCCCGGGACTAGCGGACAATGAGCAGTTCTTC
>TRBJ1-5|.|.|TRBV3-1/TRBV3-2
CASSQGVGGNQPQHF
TGTGCCAGCAGCCAAGGGGTCGGGGGCAATCAGCCCCAGCATTTT
>TRBJ1-1|.|few|TRBV6-2/TRBV6-3
CASSYHRENTEAFF
TGTGCCAGCAGTTACCACAGGGAGAACACTGAAGCTTTCTTT
>TRBJ2-1|.|.|TRBV7-2
CASSQNPGQLGNEQFF
TGTGCCAGCAGCCAAAATCCGGGACAACTGGGCAATGAGCAGTTCTTC